This TCR beta chain was captured by sequencing in a study of blood T cell repertoires in COVID-19. Study-level background: Researchers got acute and convalescent COVID-19 samples from the United States, Italy and Spain. Sources were T cells, B-cell-depleted T cells, or PBMCs; the material itself was cDNA or gDNA.

This clone was observed a few times. Original processing notes: Amplified reference gene primers provided the basis for estimating nucleated cell counts. The repertoire was sequenced with immunoSEQ multiplex PCR; TCRdb's copy has only in-frame clones and lacks some. D and trimming were read from the DNA, whereas the V and J calls and clone size are those reported in that table. The table lists some 45,000 clones, 80% to 90% of them singletons. The CDR3 is 15 residues long. Germline V gives CDR1 SGHTA, CDR2 FQGNSA. After removal of 5 bases from V and 6 bases from J, the junction contained 10 bases not matched to a gene.

This sequence originates from a man in his sixties with active COVID-19. The sequenced sample consisted of peripheral blood. This chain links TRBV7-2 with TRBJ1-5; 7 bases fit TRBD1. CDR3 protein: CASSPWTGTGQPQHF. In nucleotides, the CDR3 is TGTGCCAGCAGCCCCTGGACAGGCACGGGTCAGCCCCAGCATTTT.